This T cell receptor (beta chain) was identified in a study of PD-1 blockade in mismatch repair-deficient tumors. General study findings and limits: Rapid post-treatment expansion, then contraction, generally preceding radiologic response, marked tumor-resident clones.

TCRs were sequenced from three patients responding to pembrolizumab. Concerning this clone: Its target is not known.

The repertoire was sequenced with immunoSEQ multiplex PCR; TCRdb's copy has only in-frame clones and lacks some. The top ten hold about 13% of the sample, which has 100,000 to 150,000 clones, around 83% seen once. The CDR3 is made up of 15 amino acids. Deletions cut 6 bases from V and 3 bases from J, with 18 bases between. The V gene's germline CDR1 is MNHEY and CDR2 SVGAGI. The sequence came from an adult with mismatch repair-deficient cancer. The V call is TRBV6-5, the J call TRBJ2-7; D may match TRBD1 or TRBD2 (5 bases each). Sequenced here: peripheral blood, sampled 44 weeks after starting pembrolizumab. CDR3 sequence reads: CASSHSRDPGYEQYF. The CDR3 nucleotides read TGTGCCAGCAGCCACAGCCGGGACCCCGGCTACGAGCAGTACTTC.